This is a list of T cell receptor beta chains from one sample in a study of shared clonotypes between healthy human individuals. The table came from immunoSEQ multiplex PCR; TCRdb's copy has only in-frame clones and leaves some out. The sample consists of 2 million to 2.5 million clones, roughly 92% of them appearing once. The material sequenced was naive CD4+ T cells from PBMCs. Receptor source: a man aged 18 to 29 in good health. Some clones in this sample may be carry-over from other donors' samples. CDR3s include the opening cysteine and the closing phenylalanine or tryptophan. Each record gives: D gene, V gene, J gene, clone size, CDR3 DNA, CDR3 protein. A D gene is named only where the DNA matches it firmly. Clone size is given for some rows only: seen once, a few or many times, or a class if the clone is expanded.

NA	TRBV7-2	TRBJ2-3	NA	TGTGCCAGCAGCTTAGGGGGGGCAGGTGATACGCAGTATTTT	CASSLGGAGDTQYF
TRBD2	TRBV11-3	TRBJ2-1	NA	TGTGCCAGCAGCCAGTCAAGGTATGGCGGGAGAGCGAATGAGCAGTTCTTC	CASSQSRYGGRANEQFF
TRBD1	TRBV11-2	TRBJ2-7	NA	TGTGCCAGCAGCCCCCAGGACAGGGGTGGCGAGCAGTACTTC	CASSPQDRGGEQYF
NA	TRBV19	TRBJ1-3	NA	TGTGCCAGTAGTATAGCCGGGGGGAGCTCTGGAAACACCATATATTTT	CASSIAGGSSGNTIYF
TRBD1	TRBV19	TRBJ1-2	few	TGTGCCAGTAGTACCCGATCAGGGGGTCGCGGGTATGGCTACACCTTC	CASSTRSGGRGYGYTF
NA	TRBV28	TRBJ2-7	NA	TGTGCCAGCAGTGCCCACTCCGGGGGCTACGAGCAGTACTTC	CASSAHSGGYEQYF
TRBD1	TRBV7-6	TRBJ2-3	once	TGTGCCAGCAGCCCCCAGGACAGGGCCACAGATACGCAGTATTTT	CASSPQDRATDTQYF
NA	TRBV6-6	TRBJ2-3	NA	TGTGCCAGCAGTTTTCAGACTAAGTACACAGATACGCAGTATTTT	CASSFQTKYTDTQYF
TRBD2	TRBV7-3	TRBJ2-3	NA	TGTGCCAGCAGCTCCCGACGAGTAGCGGGGTGGAGCGCAGATACGCAGTATTTT	CASSSRRVAGWSADTQYF
NA	TRBV28	TRBJ2-1	NA	TGTGCCAGCAGTTTAGTCGGACAGAAATTATACAATGAGCAGTTCTTC	CASSLVGQKLYNEQFF
NA	TRBV28	TRBJ1-2	NA	TGTGCCAGCACTACCCTCCAGGCCGGGAATAGTGGCTACACCTTC	CASTTLQAGNSGYTF
NA	TRBV10-1	TRBJ2-1	NA	TGCGCCAGCAGTATATCGTCCGGGACTGGGGATGAGCAGTTCTTC	CASSISSGTGDEQFF
NA	TRBV11-2	TRBJ1-1	NA	TGTGCCAGCAGCTTAAAAGGGTTGGGCACTGAAGCTTTCTTT	CASSLKGLGTEAFF
TRBD1	TRBV18	TRBJ2-5	NA	TGTGCCAGCTCACCACTTCCGGGACAGGCTATCGAGACCCAGTACTTC	CASSPLPGQAIETQYF
NA	TRBV7-2	TRBJ1-5	NA	TGTGCCAGCAGCTTAGCCGGACAGATCAATCAGCCCCAGCATTTT	CASSLAGQINQPQHF
NA	TRBV7-3	TRBJ2-2	NA	TGTGCCAGCCAACTAGCTACGGGCGGGGAGCTGTTTTTT	CASQLATGGELFF
NA	TRBV2	TRBJ2-2	NA	TGTGCCAGCAGTGGGCAGAACACCGGGGAGCTGTTTTTT	CASSGQNTGELFF
TRBD2	TRBV27	TRBJ2-2	NA	TGTGCCAGCAGTACCCGGACTAGCGGGAGAAGTGGGGAGCTGTTTTTT	CASSTRTSGRSGELFF
NA	TRBV6-5	TRBJ2-7	NA	TGTGCCAGCAGTTACTCCTATAGCGTCGAGCAGTACTTC	CASSYSYSVEQYF
TRBD2	TRBV18	TRBJ2-1	NA	TGTGCCAGCTCACCCCCAAGCGGGAGTAGGGACAATGAGCAGTTCTTC	CASSPPSGSRDNEQFF
NA	TRBV5-4	TRBJ2-1	NA	TGTGCCAGCAGCTTTGATCAGGGTTCTGGCAATGAGCAGTTCTTC	CASSFDQGSGNEQFF
NA	TRBV11-2	TRBJ2-1	once	TGTGCCAGCAGCTTAGATTTGGGGGTCTCCTACAATGAGCAGTTCTTC	CASSLDLGVSYNEQFF
NA	TRBV5-1	TRBJ1-4	NA	TGCGCCAGCAGCTTCTTATCCGCTGGTCGAAATGAAAAACTGTTTTTT	CASSFLSAGRNEKLFF
TRBD1	TRBV7-2	TRBJ1-1	NA	TGTGCCAGCAGCTTAGCGACACAGGGGACTGAAGCTTTCTTT	CASSLATQGTEAFF
NA	TRBV6-5	TRBJ2-7	NA	TGTGCCAGCTCCCAGGGGACTAAGACCTACGAGCAGTACTTC	CASSQGTKTYEQYF
NA	TRBV7-2	TRBJ1-5	few	TGTGCCAGCAGCCCCAAGGGTGATCAGCCCCAGCATTTT	CASSPKGDQPQHF
NA	TRBV28	TRBJ2-7	NA	TGTGCCAGCACCCCAGTAGTGGGGAAGGGGCAATACGAGCAGTACTTC	CASTPVVGKGQYEQYF
NA	TRBV15	TRBJ2-2	NA	TGTGCCACCAGTCCTAGGAACACCGGGGAGCTGTTTTTT	CATSPRNTGELFF
NA	TRBV27	TRBJ1-2	NA	TGTGCCAGCAGTTTAGGCGGCGACGGGGGCTATGGCTACACCTTC	CASSLGGDGGYGYTF
NA	TRBV5-5	TRBJ2-2	NA	TGTGCCAGCAGCTTTTCAACTAGTGGCGGGGAGCTGTTTTTT	CASSFSTSGGELFF
NA	TRBV30	TRBJ2-7	NA	TGTGCCTGGAGAAGTGAGGACGAGCAGTACTTC	CAWRSEDEQYF
NA	TRBV7-9	TRBJ1-5	NA	TGTGCCAGCAGCCCATCGACAGGAGGAGAGCCCCAGCATTTT	CASSPSTGGEPQHF
NA	TRBV30	TRBJ1-6	NA	TGTGCCTTTAGCCGGGCCCGAGAGCACTCCTATAATTCACCCCTCCACTTT	CAFSRAREHSYNSPLHF
NA	TRBV30	TRBJ2-7	NA	TGTGCCTGGGTCCCCGGGGGATCTAGGGCCTACGAGCAGTACTTC	CAWVPGGSRAYEQYF
NA	TRBV7-2	TRBJ2-7	NA	TGTGCCAGCAGCTTAGGGACGGTGGCAGGGCAGTACTTC	CASSLGTVAGQYF
NA	TRBV7-3	TRBJ2-3	NA	TGTGCCAGCAGGCGGGACGGATTTATCACAGATACGCAGTATTTT	CASRRDGFITDTQYF
NA	TRBV6-5	TRBJ1-1	NA	TGTGCCAGCAGTCCCGATCAAAAGGGGACTGAAGCTTTCTTT	CASSPDQKGTEAFF
NA	TRBV19	TRBJ1-4	NA	TGTGCCAGTAGCCGGGGTCCCAAACTGTTTTTT	CASSRGPKLFF
TRBD1	TRBV19	TRBJ1-1	once	TGTGCCAGTACCCTATGGGGGACAGCGAACACTGAAGCTTTCTTT	CASTLWGTANTEAFF
NA	TRBV5-1	TRBJ2-7	NA	TGCGCCAGCACCAAGGGGGTTACACAGGGGGGGAGAATGGAGCAGTACTTC	CASTKGVTQGGRMEQYF
NA	TRBV7-2	TRBJ1-5	few	TGTGCCAGCAGCTTGGTCCCGGGGGAACAGCCCCAGCATTTT	CASSLVPGEQPQHF
TRBD1	TRBV6-1	TRBJ2-5	NA	TGTGCCAGCAGTCGGGACAGACAAGAGACCCAGTACTTC	CASSRDRQETQYF
NA	TRBV7-3	TRBJ2-7	NA	TGTGCCAGCAGCTCAAGCCGCGCAGGGACGGCCTACGAGCAGTACTTC	CASSSSRAGTAYEQYF
NA	TRBV6-5	TRBJ1-3	once	TGTGCCAGCGGCTACTCATCTGGAAACACCATATATTTT	CASGYSSGNTIYF
TRBD2	TRBV5-1	TRBJ2-3	NA	TGCGCCAGCAGCTCAGGACTAGCGGGAACAGATACGCAGTATTTT	CASSSGLAGTDTQYF
NA	TRBV10-3	TRBJ2-6	NA	TGTGCCGCCCGGGGTGGAACGACCTACTCTGGGGCCAACGTCCTGACTTTC	CAARGGTTYSGANVLTF
NA	TRBV4-1	TRBJ2-3	NA	TGCGCCAGCAGCCAAGATCGGTCTATTACGCAGTATTTT	CASSQDRSITQYF
TRBD1	TRBV28	TRBJ2-1	NA	TGTGCCAGCAGTTCACACTTACTAGGGGGCTTCAGCTCCTACAATGAGCAGTTCTTC	CASSSHLLGGFSSYNEQFF
NA	TRBV7-9	TRBJ1-2	once	TGTGCCAGCAGCCACCAAAACAGGGAAGGCTACACCTTC	CASSHQNREGYTF
NA	TRBV7-3	TRBJ2-2	NA	TGTGCCAGCAGCATGTTTTTTGCGTCCGCGAACACCGGGGAGCTGTTTTTT	CASSMFFASANTGELFF
NA	TRBV18	TRBJ2-5	NA	TGTGCCAGCCTAAGGGGGGAACAAGAGACCCAGTACTTC	CASLRGEQETQYF
TRBD1	TRBV7-2	TRBJ1-5	NA	TGTGCCAGCAGCGCCGGGACAGGATCTGGTCAGCCCCAGCATTTT	CASSAGTGSGQPQHF
TRBD1	TRBV28	TRBJ1-1	NA	TGTGCCAGCAGTTCCGCGTTAGGGACAGGGAGGACTGAAGCTTTCTTT	CASSSALGTGRTEAFF
NA	TRBV7-7	TRBJ2-5	NA	TGTGCCAGCAGCTTAAGGGTTCGAGAGACCCAGTACTTC	CASSLRVRETQYF
NA	TRBV5-4	TRBJ2-3	NA	TGTGCCAGCAGCTTGTCTACCCTCACAGATACGCAGTATTTT	CASSLSTLTDTQYF